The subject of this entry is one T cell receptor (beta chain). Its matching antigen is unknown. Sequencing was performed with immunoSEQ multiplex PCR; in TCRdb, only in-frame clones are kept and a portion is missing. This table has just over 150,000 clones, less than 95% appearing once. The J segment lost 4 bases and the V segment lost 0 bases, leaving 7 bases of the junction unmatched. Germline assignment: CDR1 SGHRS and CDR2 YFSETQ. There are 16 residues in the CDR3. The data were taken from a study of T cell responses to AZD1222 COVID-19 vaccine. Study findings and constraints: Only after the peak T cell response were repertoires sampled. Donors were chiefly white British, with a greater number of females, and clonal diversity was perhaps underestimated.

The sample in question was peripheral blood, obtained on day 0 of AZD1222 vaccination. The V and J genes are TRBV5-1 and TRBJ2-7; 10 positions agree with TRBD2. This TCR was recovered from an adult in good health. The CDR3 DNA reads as TGCGCCAGCAGCTTGGGGGCCCCTAGCGGGAGTTACGAGCAGTACTTC. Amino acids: CASSLGAPSGSYEQYF.